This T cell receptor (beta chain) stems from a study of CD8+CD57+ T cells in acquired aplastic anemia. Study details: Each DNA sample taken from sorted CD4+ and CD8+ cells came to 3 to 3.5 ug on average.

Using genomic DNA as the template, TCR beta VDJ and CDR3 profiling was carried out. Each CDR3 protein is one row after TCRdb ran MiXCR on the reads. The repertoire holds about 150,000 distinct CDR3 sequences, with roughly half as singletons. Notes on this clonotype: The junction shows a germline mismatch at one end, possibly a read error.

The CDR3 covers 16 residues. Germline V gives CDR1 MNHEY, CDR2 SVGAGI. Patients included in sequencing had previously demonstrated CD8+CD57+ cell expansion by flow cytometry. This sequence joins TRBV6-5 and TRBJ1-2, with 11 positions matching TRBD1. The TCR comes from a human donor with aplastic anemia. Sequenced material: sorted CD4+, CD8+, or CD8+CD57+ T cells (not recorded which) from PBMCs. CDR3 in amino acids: CAGSYSRDRGDYGYTF. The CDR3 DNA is TGTGCCGGCAGTTACTCGAGGGACAGGGGGGACTATGGCTACACCTTC.